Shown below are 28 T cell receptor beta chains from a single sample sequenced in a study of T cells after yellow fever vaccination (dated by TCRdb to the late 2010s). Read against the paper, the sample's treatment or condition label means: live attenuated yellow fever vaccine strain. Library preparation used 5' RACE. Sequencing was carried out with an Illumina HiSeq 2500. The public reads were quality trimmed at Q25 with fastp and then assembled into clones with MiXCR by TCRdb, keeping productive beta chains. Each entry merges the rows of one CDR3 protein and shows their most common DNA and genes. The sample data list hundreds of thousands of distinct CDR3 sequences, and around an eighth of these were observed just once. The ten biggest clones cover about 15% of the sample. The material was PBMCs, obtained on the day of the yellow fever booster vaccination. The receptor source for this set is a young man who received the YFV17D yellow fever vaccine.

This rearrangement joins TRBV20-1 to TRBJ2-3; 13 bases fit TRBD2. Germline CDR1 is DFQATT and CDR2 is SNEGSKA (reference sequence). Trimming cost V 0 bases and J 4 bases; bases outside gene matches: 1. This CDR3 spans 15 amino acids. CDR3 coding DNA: TGCAGTGCTAGAGATGGGACTAGCGGGGCAGATACGCAGTATTTT. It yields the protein CSARDGTSGADTQYF.

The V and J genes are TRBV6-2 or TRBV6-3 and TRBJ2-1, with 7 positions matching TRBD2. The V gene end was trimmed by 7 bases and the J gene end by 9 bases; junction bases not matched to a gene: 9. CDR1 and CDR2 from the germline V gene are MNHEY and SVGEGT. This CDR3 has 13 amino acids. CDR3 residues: CASTTGGSAEQFF. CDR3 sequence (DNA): TGTGCCAGCACCACGGGCGGGAGCGCTGAGCAGTTCTTC.

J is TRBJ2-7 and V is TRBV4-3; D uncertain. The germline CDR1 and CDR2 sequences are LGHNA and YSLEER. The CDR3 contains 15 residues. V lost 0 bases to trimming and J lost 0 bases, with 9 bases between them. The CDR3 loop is CASSQDNTNSYEQYF. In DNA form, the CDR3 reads TGCGCCAGCAGCCAAGATAATACCAACTCCTACGAGCAGTACTTC.

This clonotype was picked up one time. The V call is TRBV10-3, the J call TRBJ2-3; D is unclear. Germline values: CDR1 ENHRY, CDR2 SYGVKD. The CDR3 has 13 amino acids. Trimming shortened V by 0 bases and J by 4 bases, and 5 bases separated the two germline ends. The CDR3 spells CAISESGPDTQYF. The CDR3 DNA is TGTGCCATCAGTGAGTCAGGGCCAGATACGCAGTATTTT.

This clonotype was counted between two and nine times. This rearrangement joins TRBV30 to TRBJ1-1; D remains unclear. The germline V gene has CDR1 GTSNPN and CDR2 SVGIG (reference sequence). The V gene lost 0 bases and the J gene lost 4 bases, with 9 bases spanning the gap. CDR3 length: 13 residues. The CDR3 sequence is CAWSVGGSTEAFF. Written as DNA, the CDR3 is TGTGCCTGGAGTGTCGGTGGATCCACTGAAGCTTTCTTT.

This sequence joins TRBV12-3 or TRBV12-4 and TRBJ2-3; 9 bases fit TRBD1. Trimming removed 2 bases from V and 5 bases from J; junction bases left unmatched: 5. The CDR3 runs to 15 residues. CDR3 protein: CASSLRDRVGDTQYF. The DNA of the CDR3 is TGTGCCAGCAGTTTACGGGACAGGGTAGGAGATACGCAGTATTTT.

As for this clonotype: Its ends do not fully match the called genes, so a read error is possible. This CDR3 reads CAVSESVEDNSPLHF. The CDR3, as DNA: TGTGCCGTCAGTGAGTCGGTGGAGGATAATTCACCCCTCCACTTT. V and J are TRBV10-3 and TRBJ1-6, with D unclear. The CDR3 spans 15 residues. Germline lookup yields CDR1 ENHRY and CDR2 SYGVKD.

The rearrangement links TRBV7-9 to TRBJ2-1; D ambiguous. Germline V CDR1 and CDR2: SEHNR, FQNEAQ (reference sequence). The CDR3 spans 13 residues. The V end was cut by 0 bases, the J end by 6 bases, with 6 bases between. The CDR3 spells CASSLAIINEQFF. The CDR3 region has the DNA TGTGCCAGCAGCTTAGCGATAATCAATGAGCAGTTCTTC.

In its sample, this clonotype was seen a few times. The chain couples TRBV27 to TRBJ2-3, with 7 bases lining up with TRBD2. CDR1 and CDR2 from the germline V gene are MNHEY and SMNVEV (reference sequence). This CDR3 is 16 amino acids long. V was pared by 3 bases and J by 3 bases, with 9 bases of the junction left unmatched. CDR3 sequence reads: CASSFRWREGTDTQYF. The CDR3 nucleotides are TGTGCCAGCAGTTTTAGATGGAGGGAGGGTACAGATACGCAGTATTTT.

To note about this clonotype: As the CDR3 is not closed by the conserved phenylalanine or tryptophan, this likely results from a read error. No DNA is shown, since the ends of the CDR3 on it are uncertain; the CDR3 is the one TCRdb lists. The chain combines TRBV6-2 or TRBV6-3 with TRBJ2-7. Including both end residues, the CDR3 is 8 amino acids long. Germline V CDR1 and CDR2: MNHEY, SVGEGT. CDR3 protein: CASSLPPD.

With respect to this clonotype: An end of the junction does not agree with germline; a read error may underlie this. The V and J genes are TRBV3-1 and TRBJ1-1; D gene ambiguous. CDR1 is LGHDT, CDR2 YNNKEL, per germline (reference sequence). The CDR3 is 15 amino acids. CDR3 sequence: CASCQVGSPSTEAFF. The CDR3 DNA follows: TGTGCCAGCTGCCAAGTGGGGAGCCCTAGCACTGAAGCTTTCTTT.

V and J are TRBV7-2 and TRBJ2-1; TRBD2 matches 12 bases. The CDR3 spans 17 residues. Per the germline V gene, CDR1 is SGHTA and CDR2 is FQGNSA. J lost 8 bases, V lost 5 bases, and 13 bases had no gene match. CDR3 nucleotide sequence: TGTGCCAGCAGCCTGGGACTAGCGGGTACCCTACGCGATGAGCAGTTCTTC. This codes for CASSLGLAGTLRDEQFF.

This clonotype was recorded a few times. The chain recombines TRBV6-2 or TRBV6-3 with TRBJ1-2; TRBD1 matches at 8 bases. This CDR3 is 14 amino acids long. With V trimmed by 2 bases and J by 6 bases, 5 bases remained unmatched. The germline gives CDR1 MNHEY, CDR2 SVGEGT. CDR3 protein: CASSYEDRVDGYTF. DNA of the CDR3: TGTGCCAGCAGTTACGAGGACAGGGTGGATGGCTACACCTTC.

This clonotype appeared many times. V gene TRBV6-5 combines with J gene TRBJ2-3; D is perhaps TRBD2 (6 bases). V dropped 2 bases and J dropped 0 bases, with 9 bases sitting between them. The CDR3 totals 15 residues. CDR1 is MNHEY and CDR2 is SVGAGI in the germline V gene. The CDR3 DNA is TGTGCCAGCAGTTACGACGGGACTAGCACAGATACGCAGTATTTT. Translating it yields CASSYDGTSTDTQYF.

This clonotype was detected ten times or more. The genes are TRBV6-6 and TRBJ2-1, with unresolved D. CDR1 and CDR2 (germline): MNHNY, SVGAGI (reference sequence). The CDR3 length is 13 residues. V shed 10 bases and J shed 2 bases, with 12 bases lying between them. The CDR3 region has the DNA TGTGCCACGGCCCCACGGGCCTACAATGAGCAGTTCTTC. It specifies CATAPRAYNEQFF.

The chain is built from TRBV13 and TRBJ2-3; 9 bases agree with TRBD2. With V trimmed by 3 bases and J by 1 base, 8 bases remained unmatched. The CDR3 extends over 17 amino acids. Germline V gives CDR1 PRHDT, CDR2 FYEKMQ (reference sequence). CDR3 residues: CASSLTAGGLGTDTQYF. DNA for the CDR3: TGTGCCAGCAGCTTGACGGCGGGAGGGCTCGGCACAGATACGCAGTATTTT.

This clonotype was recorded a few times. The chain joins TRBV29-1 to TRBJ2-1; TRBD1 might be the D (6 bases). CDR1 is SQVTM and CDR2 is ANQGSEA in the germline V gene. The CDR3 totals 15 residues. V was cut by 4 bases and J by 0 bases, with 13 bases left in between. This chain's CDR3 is CSVGGDRSSYNEQFF. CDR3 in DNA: TGCAGCGTTGGGGGTGACAGGAGCTCCTACAATGAGCAGTTCTTC.

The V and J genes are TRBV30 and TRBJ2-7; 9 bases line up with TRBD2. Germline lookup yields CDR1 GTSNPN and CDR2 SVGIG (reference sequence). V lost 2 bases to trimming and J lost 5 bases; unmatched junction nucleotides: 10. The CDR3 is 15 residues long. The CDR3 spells CAWSPSGTSRNEQYF. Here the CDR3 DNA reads TGTGCCTGGAGTCCCTCCGGGACTAGCCGGAACGAGCAGTACTTC.

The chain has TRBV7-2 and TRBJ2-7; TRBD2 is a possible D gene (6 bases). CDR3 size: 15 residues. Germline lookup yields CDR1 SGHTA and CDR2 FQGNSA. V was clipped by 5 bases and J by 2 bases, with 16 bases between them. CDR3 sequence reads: CASSAGLSFAYEQYF. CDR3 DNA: TGTGCCAGCAGCGCGGGACTTTCTTTCGCCTACGAGCAGTACTTC.

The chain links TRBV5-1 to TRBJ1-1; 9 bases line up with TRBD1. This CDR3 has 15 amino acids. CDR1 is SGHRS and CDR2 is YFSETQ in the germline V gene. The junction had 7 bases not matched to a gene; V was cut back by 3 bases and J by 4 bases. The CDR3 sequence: CASSWGTGQFTEAFF. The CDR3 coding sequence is TGCGCCAGCAGCTGGGGGACAGGGCAGTTCACTGAAGCTTTCTTT.

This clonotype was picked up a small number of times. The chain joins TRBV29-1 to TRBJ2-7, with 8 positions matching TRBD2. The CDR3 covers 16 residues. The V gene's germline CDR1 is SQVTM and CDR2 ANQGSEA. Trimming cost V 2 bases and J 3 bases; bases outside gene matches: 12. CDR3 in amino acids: CSVEKRGTRMGYEQYF. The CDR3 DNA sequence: TGCAGCGTTGAAAAACGAGGGACTAGAATGGGCTACGAGCAGTACTTC.

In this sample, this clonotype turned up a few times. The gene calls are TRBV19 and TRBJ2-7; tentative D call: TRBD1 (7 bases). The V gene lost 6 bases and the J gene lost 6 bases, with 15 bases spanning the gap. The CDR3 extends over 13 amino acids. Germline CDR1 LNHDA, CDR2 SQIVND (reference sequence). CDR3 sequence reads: CASRPRGAIEQYF. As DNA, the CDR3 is TGTGCCAGTAGACCCAGGGGGGCAATCGAGCAGTACTTC.

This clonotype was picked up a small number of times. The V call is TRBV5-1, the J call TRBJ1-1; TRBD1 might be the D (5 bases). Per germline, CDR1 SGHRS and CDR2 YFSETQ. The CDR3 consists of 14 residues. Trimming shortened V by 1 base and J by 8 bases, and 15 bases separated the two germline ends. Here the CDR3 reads CASSLRQGTGEAFF. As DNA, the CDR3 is TGCGCCAGCAGCTTGCGACAAGGGACCGGGGAAGCTTTCTTT.

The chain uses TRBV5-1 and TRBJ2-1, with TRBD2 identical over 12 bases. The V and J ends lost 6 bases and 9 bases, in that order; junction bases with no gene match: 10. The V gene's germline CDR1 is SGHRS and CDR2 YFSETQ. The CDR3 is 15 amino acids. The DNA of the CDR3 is TGCGCCAGCAATTCTCTAGCGGGAGGGCCGGGTGAGCAGTTCTTC. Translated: CASNSLAGGPGEQFF.

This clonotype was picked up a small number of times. The CDR3 region is CSARRGGVETQYF. Written as DNA, the CDR3 is TGCAGTGCTAGAAGAGGGGGGGTGGAGACCCAGTACTTC. This sequence joins TRBV20-1 and TRBJ2-5; D may be TRBD2 (7 bases). The germline V gene has CDR1 DFQATT and CDR2 SNEGSKA (reference sequence). The CDR3 covers 13 residues. Trimming pared 2 bases from V and 5 bases from J, leaving 12 bases between.

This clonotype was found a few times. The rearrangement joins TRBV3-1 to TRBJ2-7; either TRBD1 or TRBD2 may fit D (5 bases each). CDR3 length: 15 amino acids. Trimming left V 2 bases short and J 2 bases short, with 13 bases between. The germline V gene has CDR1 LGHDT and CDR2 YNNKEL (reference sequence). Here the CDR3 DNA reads TGTGCCAGCAGCCAACACGAGGGACCGGCCTACGAGCAGTACTTC. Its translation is CASSQHEGPAYEQYF.

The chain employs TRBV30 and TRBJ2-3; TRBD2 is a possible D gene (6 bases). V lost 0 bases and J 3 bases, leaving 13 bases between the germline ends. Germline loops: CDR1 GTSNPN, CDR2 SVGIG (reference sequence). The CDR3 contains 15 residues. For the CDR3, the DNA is TGTGCCTGGAGTGTACGGCGGGCGGGAACAGATACGCAGTATTTT. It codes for CAWSVRRAGTDTQYF.

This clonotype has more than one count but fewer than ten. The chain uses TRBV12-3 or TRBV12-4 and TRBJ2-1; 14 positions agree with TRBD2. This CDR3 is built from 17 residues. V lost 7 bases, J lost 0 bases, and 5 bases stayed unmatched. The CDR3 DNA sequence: TGTGCCAGCACTCTGACTAGCGGGAGGGTCTCCTACAATGAGCAGTTCTTC. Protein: CASTLTSGRVSYNEQFF.